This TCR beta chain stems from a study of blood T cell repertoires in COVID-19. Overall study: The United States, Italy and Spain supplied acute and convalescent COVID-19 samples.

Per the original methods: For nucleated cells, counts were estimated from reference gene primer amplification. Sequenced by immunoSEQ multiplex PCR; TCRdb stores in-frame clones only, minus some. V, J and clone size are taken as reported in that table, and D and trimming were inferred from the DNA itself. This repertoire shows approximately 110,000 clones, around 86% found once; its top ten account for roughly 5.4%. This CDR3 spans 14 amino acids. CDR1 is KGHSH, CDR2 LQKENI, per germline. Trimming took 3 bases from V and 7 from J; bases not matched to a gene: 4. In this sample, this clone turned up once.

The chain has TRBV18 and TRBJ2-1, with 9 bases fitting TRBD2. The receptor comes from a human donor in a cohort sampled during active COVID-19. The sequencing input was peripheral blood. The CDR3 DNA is TGTGCCAGCTCACCGGCCAGCGGGAGGAATGAGCAGTTCTTC. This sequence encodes CASSPASGRNEQFF.